These T cell receptor beta chains were read from a single sample in a study of blood T cell repertoires in COVID-19. Clones were sequenced by immunoSEQ multiplex PCR, and TCRdb holds only the in-frame ones, with some missing. This sample yields 50,000 to 65,000 clones, of which roughly 86% are seen a single time; around 15% belongs to the top ten. What was sequenced was peripheral blood. Every receptor here comes from a human donor in a cohort sampled during active COVID-19. Each CDR3 is given with its conserved first and last residue. D genes are given only for firm matches. Some rows mark clone size as missing; the rest say once, few, many or name a class of expanded clone.

V,size,J,D,CDR3,DNA
TRBV6-4,-,TRBJ1-2,TRBD1,CASRGGVSNGYTF,TGTGCCAGCAGAGGGGGCGTGAGTAATGGCTACACCTTC
TRBV7-8,-,TRBJ1-1,-,CASSQVWGEAFF,TGTGCCAGCAGCCAGGTTTGGGGCGAAGCTTTCTTT
TRBV11-2,-,TRBJ2-5,TRBD2,CASSSSSGSRGKTQYF,TGTGCCAGCAGCTCGAGTAGCGGGAGTCGGGGGAAGACCCAGTACTTC
TRBV19,-,TRBJ1-1,-,CASSTAYLVNTEAFF,TGTGCCAGTAGTACGGCCTACCTAGTTAACACTGAAGCTTTCTTT
TRBV6-5,once,TRBJ1-1,TRBD1,CASRRRQGNTEAFF,TGTGCCAGCAGACGCCGACAGGGGAACACTGAAGCTTTCTTT
TRBV2,-,TRBJ1-5,-,CASKDQDQPQHF,TGTGCCAGCAAAGATCAGGATCAGCCCCAGCATTTT
TRBV5-6,-,TRBJ1-6,-,CASFPASRVRNSPLHF,TGTGCCAGCTTCCCAGCGTCCAGGGTGCGGAATTCACCCCTCCACTTT
TRBV2,once,TRBJ1-1,TRBD1,CASSARDRGGTEAFF,TGTGCCAGCAGTGCCCGGGACAGGGGAGGCACTGAAGCTTTCTTT
TRBV10-3,-,TRBJ1-3,-,CAISELNSGNTIYF,TGTGCCATCAGTGAACTGAACTCTGGAAACACCATATATTTT
TRBV27,-,TRBJ2-7,TRBD2,CASSYSGLITYEQYF,TGTGCCAGCAGTTATTCGGGACTAATAACCTACGAGCAGTACTTC
TRBV6-2/TRBV6-3,once,TRBJ1-5,-,CASSSDYNQPQHF,TGTGCCAGCAGCTCGGACTATAATCAGCCCCAGCATTTT
TRBV19,once,TRBJ2-7,TRBD1,CASIPRDRGIYEQYF,TGTGCCAGTATACCCCGGGACAGGGGGATCTACGAGCAGTACTTC
TRBV7-2,-,TRBJ2-7,TRBD2,CASSLGLAGIYEQYF,TGTGCCAGCAGCCTAGGACTAGCGGGAATCTACGAGCAGTACTTC
TRBV27,-,TRBJ2-7,-,CASSFLGLPYEQYF,TGTGCCAGCAGTTTCCTGGGACTGCCCTACGAGCAGTACTTC
TRBV7-8,-,TRBJ2-3,TRBD2,CASSLTSLLRSTDTQYF,TGTGCCAGCAGCTTGACTAGCCTCCTAAGAAGCACAGATACGCAGTATTTT
TRBV5-4,-,TRBJ1-1,-,CASGGVLVGTEAFF,TGTGCCAGCGGGGGGGTTCTTGTAGGCACTGAAGCTTTCTTT
TRBV18,-,TRBJ1-1,TRBD1,CASSPLNRDSRGEAFF,TGTGCCAGCTCACCATTAAACAGGGACAGCCGCGGTGAAGCTTTCTTT
TRBV6-1,-,TRBJ1-5,TRBD1,CASSGQGAGSNQPQHF,TGTGCCAGCAGTGGCCAGGGGGCAGGAAGCAATCAGCCCCAGCATTTT
TRBV6-5,-,TRBJ1-1,-,CASSYQGSTEAFF,TGTGCCAGCAGTTATCAGGGTAGCACTGAAGCTTTCTTT
TRBV6-5,-,TRBJ1-2,-,CASSLEDFGYGYTF,TGTGCCAGCAGCCTCGAGGATTTTGGGTATGGCTACACCTTC
TRBV28,-,TRBJ2-7,TRBD1,CASTPGTGISYEQYF,TGTGCCAGCACCCCCGGGACAGGTATATCCTACGAGCAGTACTTC
TRBV4-3,-,TRBJ2-3,-,CASSQDLAGRTDTQYF,TGCGCCAGCAGCCAAGATCTGGCGGGCCGCACAGATACGCAGTATTTT
TRBV11-2,few,TRBJ2-7,-,CASSLIRGDYEQYF,TGTGCCAGCAGCTTGATCAGGGGGGACTACGAGCAGTACTTC
TRBV11-2,-,TRBJ2-7,TRBD1,CASSTAGTGYEQYF,TGTGCCAGCAGCACTGCCGGGACAGGGTACGAGCAGTACTTC
TRBV6-5,-,TRBJ1-1,TRBD1,CASSRDRGAEAFF,TGTGCCAGCAGTCGGGACAGGGGCGCTGAAGCTTTCTTT
TRBV15,-,TRBJ2-7,TRBD1,CATSRDDGTGDAVDYEQYF,TGTGCCACCAGCAGAGACGACGGGACAGGGGACGCGGTCGACTACGAGCAGTACTTC
TRBV5-6,-,TRBJ2-7,-,CASSFGGGYEQYF,TGTGCCAGCAGCTTTGGGGGAGGATACGAGCAGTACTTC
TRBV10-3,-,TRBJ2-5,-,CAISETGRWETQYF,TGTGCCATCAGTGAGACAGGTCGATGGGAGACCCAGTACTTC
TRBV12-3/TRBV12-4,-,TRBJ1-1,TRBD1,CASRYGTGYEAFF,TGTGCCAGCAGGTACGGGACAGGCTATGAAGCTTTCTTT
TRBV4-1,-,TRBJ1-2,-,CASSQGGSYGYTF,TGCGCCAGCAGCCAAGGAGGGAGCTATGGCTACACCTTC
TRBV7-8,-,TRBJ2-7,TRBD1,CASTLRGQGYEQYF,TGTGCCAGCACCCTTAGGGGACAGGGCTACGAGCAGTACTTC
TRBV19,-,TRBJ1-5,-,CASNSGLTGNQPQHF,TGTGCCAGTAATTCCGGACTGACGGGCAATCAGCCCCAGCATTTT
TRBV28,-,TRBJ2-1,-,CASSLGGFASYNEQFF,TGTGCCAGCAGTTTGGGCGGGTTTGCCTCCTACAATGAGCAGTTCTTC
TRBV5-6,once,TRBJ1-5,TRBD1,CASSLTGSNQPQHF,TGTGCCAGCAGCCTGACAGGGAGCAATCAGCCCCAGCATTTT
TRBV18,-,TRBJ2-1,-,CASSPPGGRINEQFF,TGTGCCAGCTCACCACCGGGAGGACGGATAAATGAGCAGTTCTTC
TRBV7-6,few,TRBJ2-7,-,CASSPNSYEQYF,TGTGCCAGCAGCCCCAACTCCTACGAGCAGTACTTC
TRBV11-2,once,TRBJ2-2,-,CASSLALTSRNTGELFF,TGTGCCAGCAGCTTGGCCCTCACTAGCAGGAACACCGGGGAGCTGTTTTTT
TRBV4-1,-,TRBJ2-7,-,CASSLTASYEQYF,TGCGCCAGCAGCTTGACAGCTTCCTACGAGCAGTACTTC
TRBV27,-,TRBJ1-5,-,CASSLLTGSQPQHF,TGTGCCAGCAGTTTATTGACGGGTAGTCAGCCCCAGCATTTT
TRBV11-2,few,TRBJ2-1,-,CATSDWARGDEQFF,TGTGCCACCTCAGATTGGGCCAGGGGGGATGAGCAGTTCTTC
TRBV6-2/TRBV6-3,few,TRBJ2-1,TRBD2,CASSLRTSGSRYNEQFF,TGTGCCAGCAGTCTCCGGACTAGCGGGAGTAGGTACAATGAGCAGTTCTTC
TRBV10-1,-,TRBJ2-2,TRBD1,CASSFAQGGGELFF,TGCGCCAGCAGTTTCGCACAGGGGGGCGGGGAGCTGTTTTTT
TRBV19,-,TRBJ1-5,-,CASSDEEQPQHF,TGTGCCAGTAGTGACGAGGAACAGCCCCAGCATTTT
TRBV14,-,TRBJ1-4,-,CASSQQGRHNEKLFF,TGTGCCAGCAGCCAACAGGGCAGGCATAATGAAAAACTGTTTTTT
TRBV27,-,TRBJ2-7,-,CASSLTHTYEQYF,TGTGCCAGCAGTTTGACACATACCTACGAGCAGTACTTC
TRBV5-5,-,TRBJ1-1,TRBD1,CASSLLTGGWEAFF,TGTGCCAGCAGCTTGCTGACAGGGGGCTGGGAAGCTTTCTTT